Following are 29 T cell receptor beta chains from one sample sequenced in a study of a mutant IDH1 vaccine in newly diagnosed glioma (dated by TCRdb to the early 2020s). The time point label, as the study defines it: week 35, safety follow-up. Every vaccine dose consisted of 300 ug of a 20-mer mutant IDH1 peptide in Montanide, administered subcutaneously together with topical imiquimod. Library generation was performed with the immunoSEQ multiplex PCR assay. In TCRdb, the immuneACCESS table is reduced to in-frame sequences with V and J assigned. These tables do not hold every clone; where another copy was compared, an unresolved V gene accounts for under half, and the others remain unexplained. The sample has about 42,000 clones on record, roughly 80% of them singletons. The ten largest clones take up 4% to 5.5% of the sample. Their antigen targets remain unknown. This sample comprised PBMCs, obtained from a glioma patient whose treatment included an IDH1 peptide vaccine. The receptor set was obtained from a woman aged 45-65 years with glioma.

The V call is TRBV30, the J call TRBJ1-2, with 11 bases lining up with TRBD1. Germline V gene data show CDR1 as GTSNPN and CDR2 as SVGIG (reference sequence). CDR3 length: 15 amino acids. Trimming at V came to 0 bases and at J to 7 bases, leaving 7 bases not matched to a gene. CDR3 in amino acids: CAWSVVRTGGFGYTF. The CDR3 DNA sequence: TGTGCCTGGAGTGTTGTCAGGACAGGGGGCTTTGGCTACACCTTC. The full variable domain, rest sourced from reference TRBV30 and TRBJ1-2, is SQTIHQWPATLVQPVGSPLSLECTVEGTSNPNLYWYRQAAGRGLQLLFYSVGIGQISSEVPQNLSASRPQDRQFILSSKKLLLSDSGFYLCAWSVVRTGGFGYTFGSGTRLTVV.

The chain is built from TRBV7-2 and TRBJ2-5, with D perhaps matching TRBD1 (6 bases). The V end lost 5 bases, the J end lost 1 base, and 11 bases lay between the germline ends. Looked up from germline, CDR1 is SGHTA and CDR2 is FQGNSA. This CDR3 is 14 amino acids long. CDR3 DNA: TGTGCCAGCAGCCGGACAGTTCTCCAAGAGACCCAGTACTTC. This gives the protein CASSRTVLQETQYF.

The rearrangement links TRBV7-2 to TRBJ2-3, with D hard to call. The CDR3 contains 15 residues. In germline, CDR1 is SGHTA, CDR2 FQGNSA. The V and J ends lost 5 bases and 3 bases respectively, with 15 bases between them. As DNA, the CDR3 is TGTGCCAGCAGCGGTGGGTTAGCCTGGACAGATACGCAGTATTTT. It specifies CASSGGLAWTDTQYF.

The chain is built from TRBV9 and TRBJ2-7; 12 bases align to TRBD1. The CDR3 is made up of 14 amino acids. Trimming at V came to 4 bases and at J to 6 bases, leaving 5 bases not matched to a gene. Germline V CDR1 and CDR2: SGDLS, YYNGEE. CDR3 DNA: TGTGCCAGCAGCTATGGGGACAGGGGGCCCGAGCAGTACTTC. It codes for CASSYGDRGPEQYF.

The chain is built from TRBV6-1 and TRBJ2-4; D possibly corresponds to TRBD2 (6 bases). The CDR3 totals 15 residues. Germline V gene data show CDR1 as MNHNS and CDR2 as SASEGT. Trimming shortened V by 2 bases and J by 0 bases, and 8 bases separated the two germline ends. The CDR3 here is CASSERGLAKNIQYF. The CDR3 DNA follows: TGTGCCAGCAGTGAACGGGGGTTAGCCAAAAACATTCAGTACTTC.

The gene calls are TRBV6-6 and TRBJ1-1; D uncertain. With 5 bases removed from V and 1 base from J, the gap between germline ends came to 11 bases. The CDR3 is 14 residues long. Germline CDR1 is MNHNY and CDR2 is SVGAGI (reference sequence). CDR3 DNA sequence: TGTGCCAGCAGTCCCGGACGGACGAACACTGAAGCTTTCTTT. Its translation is CASSPGRTNTEAFF.

CDR3 sequence (DNA): TGTGCCAGCAGTACTCCATATTCCTATGGCTACACCTTC. Residues: CASSTPYSYGYTF. This chain joins TRBV2 and TRBJ1-2; D unclear. This CDR3 is built from 13 residues. Trimming removed 5 bases from V and 4 bases from J, with 11 bases in between. Per the germline V gene, CDR1 is SNHLY and CDR2 is FYNNEI. Full variable domain (missing parts from reference TRBV2 and TRBJ1-2): EPEVTQTPSHQVTQMGQEVILRCVPISNHLYFYWYRQILGQKVEFLVSFYNNEISEKSEIFDDQFSVERPDGSNFTLKIRSTKLEDSAMYFCASSTPYSYGYTFGSGTRLTVV.

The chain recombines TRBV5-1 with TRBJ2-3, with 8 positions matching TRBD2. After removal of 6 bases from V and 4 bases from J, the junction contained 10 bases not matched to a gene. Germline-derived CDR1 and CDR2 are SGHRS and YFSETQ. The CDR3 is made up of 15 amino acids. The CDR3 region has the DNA TGCGCCAGCACAGCCCTACCGGGGGGGGCAGATACGCAGTATTTT. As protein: CASTALPGGADTQYF.

CDR3 DNA sequence: TGTGCCAGCAGCTTAGTATCCATGCGAGATGAGCAGTTCTTC. This codes for CASSLVSMRDEQFF. The rearrangement uses TRBV7-9 and TRBJ2-1; unclear D gene. The CDR3 extends over 14 amino acids. V was shortened by 1 base and J by 8 bases, with 12 bases between the two germline ends. The germline V gene has CDR1 SEHNR and CDR2 FQNEAQ (reference sequence).

CDR3 residues: CASSLYTANNNSPLHF. The CDR3 DNA is TGTGCCAGCAGCTTATATACAGCGAATAACAATTCACCCCTCCACTTT. V is TRBV13 and J is TRBJ1-6; D is unresolved. The length of the CDR3 is 16 residues. The germline CDR1 and CDR2 sequences are PRHDT and FYEKMQ (reference sequence). V gave up 2 bases and J gave up 7 bases, with 15 bases separating them.

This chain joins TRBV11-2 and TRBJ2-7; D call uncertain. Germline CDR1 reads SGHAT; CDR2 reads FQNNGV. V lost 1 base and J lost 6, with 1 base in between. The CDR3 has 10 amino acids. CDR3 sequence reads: CASSLVEQYF. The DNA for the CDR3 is TGTGCCAGCAGCTTAGTCGAGCAGTACTTC.

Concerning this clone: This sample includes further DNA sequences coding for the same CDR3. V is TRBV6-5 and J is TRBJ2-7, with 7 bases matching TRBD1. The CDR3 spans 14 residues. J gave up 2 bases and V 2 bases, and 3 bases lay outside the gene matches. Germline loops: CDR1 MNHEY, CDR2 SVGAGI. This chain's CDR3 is CASSYGTGAYEQYF. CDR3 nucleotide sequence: TGTGCCAGCAGTTACGGTACAGGGGCCTACGAGCAGTACTTC.

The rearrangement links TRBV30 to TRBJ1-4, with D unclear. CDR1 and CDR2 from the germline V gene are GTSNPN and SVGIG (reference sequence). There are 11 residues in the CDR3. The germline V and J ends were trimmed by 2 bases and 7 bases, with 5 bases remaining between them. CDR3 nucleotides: TGTGCCTGGAGTTTGGGTGAAAAACTGTTTTTT. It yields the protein CAWSLGEKLFF.

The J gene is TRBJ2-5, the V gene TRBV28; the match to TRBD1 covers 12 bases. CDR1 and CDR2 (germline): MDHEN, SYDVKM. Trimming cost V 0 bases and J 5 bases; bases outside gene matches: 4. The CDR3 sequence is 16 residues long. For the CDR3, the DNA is TGTGCCAGCAGTTTATGGTCGGGACAGGGGGCTGAGACCCAGTACTTC. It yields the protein CASSLWSGQGAETQYF. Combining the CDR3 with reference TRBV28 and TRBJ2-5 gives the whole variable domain DVKVTQSSRYLVKRTGEKVFLECVQDMDHENMFWYRQDPGLGLRLIYFSYDVKMKEKGDIPEGYSVSREKKERFSLILESASTNQTSMYLCASSLWSGQGAETQYFGPGTRLLVL.

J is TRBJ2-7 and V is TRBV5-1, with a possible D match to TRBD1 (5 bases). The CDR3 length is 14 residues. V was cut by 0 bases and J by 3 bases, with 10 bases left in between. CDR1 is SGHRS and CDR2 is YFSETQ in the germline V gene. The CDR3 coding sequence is TGCGCCAGCAGCTTGGGACAGCGTAGCTACGAGCAGTACTTC. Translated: CASSLGQRSYEQYF.

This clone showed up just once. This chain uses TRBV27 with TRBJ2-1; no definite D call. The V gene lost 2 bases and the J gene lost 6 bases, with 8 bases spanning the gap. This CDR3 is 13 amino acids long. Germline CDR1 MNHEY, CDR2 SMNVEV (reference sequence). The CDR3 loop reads CASSLGIGNEQFF. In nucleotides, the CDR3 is TGTGCCAGCAGTTTAGGTATCGGCAATGAGCAGTTCTTC.

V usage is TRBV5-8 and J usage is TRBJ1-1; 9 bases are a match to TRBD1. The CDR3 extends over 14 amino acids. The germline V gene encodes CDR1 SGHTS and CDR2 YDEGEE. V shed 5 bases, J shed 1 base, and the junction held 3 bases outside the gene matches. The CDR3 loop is CASRQGAGNTEAFF. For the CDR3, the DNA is TGTGCCAGCAGACAGGGGGCAGGGAACACTGAAGCTTTCTTT.

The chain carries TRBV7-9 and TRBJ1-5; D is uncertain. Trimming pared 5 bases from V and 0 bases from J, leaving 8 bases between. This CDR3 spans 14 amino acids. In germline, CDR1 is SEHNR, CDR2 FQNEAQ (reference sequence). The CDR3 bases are TGTGCCAGCAGCCGTGCGGATAGCAATCAGCCCCAGCATTTT. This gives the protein CASSRADSNQPQHF.

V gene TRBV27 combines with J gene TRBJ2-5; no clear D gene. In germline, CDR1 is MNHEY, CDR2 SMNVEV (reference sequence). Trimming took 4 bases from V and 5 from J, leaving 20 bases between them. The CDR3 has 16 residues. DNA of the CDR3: TGTGCCAGCAGTTCCATCCTGTATCCCCCTCGGGAGACCCAGTACTTC. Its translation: CASSSILYPPRETQYF.

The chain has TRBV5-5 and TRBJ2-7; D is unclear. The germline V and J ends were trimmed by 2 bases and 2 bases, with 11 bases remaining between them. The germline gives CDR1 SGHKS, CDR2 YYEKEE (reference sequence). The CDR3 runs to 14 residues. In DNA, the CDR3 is TGTGCCAGCAGCTTTCCCGGCGGCACCTACGAGCAGTACTTC. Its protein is CASSFPGGTYEQYF.

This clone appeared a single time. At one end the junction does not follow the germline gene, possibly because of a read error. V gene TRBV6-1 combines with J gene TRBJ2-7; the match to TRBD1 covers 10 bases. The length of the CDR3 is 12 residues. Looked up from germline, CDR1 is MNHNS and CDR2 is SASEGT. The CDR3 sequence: CASSEVATGGFF. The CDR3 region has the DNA TGTGCCAGCAGTGAAGTAGCGACAGGGGGCTTCTTC.

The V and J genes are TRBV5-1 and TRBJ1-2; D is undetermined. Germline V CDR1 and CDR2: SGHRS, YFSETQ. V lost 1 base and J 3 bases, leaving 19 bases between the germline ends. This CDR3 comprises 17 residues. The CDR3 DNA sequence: TGCGCCAGCAGCTTGTCCCCTCGGACTACGGTGGACTATGGCTACACCTTC. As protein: CASSLSPRTTVDYGYTF.

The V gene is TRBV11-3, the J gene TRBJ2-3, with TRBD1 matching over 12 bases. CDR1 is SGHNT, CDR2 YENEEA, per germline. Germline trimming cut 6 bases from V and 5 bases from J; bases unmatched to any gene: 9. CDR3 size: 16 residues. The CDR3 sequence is CASSSFGTGGGDTQYF. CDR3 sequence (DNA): TGTGCCAGCAGTTCATTTGGGACAGGGGGCGGAGATACGCAGTATTTT.

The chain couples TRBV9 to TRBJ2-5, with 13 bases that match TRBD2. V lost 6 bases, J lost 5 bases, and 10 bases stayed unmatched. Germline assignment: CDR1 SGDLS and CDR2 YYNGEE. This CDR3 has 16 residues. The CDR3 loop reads CASTPTSGGAGETQYF. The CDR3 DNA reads TGTGCCAGCACTCCTACTAGCGGGGGGGCCGGGGAGACCCAGTACTTC.

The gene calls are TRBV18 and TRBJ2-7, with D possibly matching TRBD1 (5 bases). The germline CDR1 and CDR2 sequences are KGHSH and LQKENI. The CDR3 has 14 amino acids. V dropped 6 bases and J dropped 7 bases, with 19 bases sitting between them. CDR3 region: CASSAVQGPQEQYF. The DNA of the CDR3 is TGTGCCAGCTCGGCCGTTCAGGGTCCTCAAGAGCAGTACTTC.

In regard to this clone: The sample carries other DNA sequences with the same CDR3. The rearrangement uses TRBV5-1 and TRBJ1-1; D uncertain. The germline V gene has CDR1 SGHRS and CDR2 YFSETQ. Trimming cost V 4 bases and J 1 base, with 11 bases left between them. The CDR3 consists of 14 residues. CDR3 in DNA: TGCGCCAGCAGCCCTAGGGAGGGGAACACTGAAGCTTTCTTT. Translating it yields CASSPREGNTEAFF.

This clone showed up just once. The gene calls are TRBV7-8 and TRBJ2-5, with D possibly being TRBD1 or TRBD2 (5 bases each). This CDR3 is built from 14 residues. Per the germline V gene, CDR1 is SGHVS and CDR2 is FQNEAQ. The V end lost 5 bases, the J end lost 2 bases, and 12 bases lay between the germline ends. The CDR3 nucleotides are TGTGCCAGCAGCGTCGGGACGGCGCAAGAGACCCAGTACTTC. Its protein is CASSVGTAQETQYF.

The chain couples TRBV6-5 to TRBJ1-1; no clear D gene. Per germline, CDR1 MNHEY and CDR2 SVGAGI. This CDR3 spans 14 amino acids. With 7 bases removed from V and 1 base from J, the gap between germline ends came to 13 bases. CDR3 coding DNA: TGTGCCAGCAAGCTAGGGATAGGGAACACTGAAGCTTTCTTT. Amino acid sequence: CASKLGIGNTEAFF.

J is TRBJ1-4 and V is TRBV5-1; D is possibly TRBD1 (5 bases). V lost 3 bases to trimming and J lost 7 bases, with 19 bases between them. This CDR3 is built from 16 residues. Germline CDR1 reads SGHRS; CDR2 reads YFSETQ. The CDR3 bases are TGCGCCAGCAGCTCGGCAGAGCAGGGTTTCGGTGAAAAACTGTTTTTT. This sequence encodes CASSSAEQGFGEKLFF.